This T cell receptor (beta chain) was recorded in a study of cytomegalovirus exposure and HLA in healthy donors. V shed 6 bases and J 4 bases; nucleotides not matched to a gene: 4. Looked up from germline, CDR1 is MNHEY and CDR2 is SMNVEV (reference sequence). This CDR3 is 14 amino acids long. The PCR employed 60 Vbeta primers together with 13 Jbeta primers. The repertoire was sequenced with immunoSEQ multiplex PCR; TCRdb's copy has only in-frame clones and lacks some. Here the sample spans about 190,000 clones, approximately 87% being singletons. This chain links TRBV27 with TRBJ2-5; 11 bases match TRBD2. This sequence was found in a man aged 25 to 40 in good health and CMV-seronegative. Material for sequencing was PBMCs. In DNA form, the CDR3 reads TGTGCCAGCAGGATAGCGGGGGGGCGAGAGACCCAGTACTTC. Translation: CASRIAGGRETQYF.